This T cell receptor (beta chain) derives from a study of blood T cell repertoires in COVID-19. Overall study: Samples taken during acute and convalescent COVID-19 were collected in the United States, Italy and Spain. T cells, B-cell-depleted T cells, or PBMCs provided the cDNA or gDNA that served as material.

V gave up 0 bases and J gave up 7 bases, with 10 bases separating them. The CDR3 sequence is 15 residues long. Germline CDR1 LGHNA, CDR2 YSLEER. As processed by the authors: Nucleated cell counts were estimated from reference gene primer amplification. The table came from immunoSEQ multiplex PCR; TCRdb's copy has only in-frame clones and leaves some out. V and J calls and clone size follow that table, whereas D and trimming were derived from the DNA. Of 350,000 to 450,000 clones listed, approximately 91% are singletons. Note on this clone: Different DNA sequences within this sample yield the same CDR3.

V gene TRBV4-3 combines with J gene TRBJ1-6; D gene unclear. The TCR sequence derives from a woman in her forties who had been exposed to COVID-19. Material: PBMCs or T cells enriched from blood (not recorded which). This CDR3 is CASSQDPRGNSPLHF. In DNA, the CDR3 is TGCGCCAGCAGCCAAGATCCGCGGGGAAATTCACCCCTCCACTTT.